This T cell receptor beta chain was captured by sequencing in a study of synovial regulatory T cells in juvenile arthritis. Study context: Three patients were therapy-naive; roughly 6 received methotrexate alone.

Produced via immunoSEQ multiplex PCR; TCRdb's table is partial and in-frame only. This sample's table has 10,000 or so clones. Germline CDR1 reads SGHRS; CDR2 reads YFSETQ. CDR3 size: 15 residues. DNA was not recorded. Donors were around eleven juvenile idiopathic arthritis patients with active disease, 3 polyarticular and 8 oligoarticular. This chain joins TRBV5-1 and TRBJ1-3. The sequenced sample was Treg cells from blood. Regarding subset: remaining (HLA-DR-negative) circulating blood Treg cells. This receptor was taken from a donor aged 2-29 years with juvenile idiopathic arthritis. The CDR3 loop reads CASASLGIQGNTIYF.